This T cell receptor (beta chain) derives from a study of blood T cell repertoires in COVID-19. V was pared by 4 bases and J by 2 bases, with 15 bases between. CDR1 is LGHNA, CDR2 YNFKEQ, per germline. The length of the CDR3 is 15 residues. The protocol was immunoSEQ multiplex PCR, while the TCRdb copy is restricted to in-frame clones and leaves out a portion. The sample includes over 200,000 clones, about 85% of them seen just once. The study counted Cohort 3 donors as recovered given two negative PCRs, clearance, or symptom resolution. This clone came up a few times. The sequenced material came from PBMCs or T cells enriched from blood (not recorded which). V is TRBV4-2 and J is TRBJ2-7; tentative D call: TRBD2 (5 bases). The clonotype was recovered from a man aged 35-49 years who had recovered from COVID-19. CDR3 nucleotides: TGTGCCAGCAGCCCCCTCGGGGATAGCACCTACGAGCAGTACTTC. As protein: CASSPLGDSTYEQYF.